The present T cell receptor (beta chain) was sequenced within a study of cytomegalovirus exposure and HLA in healthy donors. The study's findings and limits: An analysis done earlier found most TCR beta V segments productive about 87% or about 30% of the time. In a later analysis, at a false discovery rate of 0.05, over 15,000 TCR beta sequences matched HLA alleles. In a later analysis, TCR association rates varied by HLA locus: DRB1 most, HLA-C fewest.

The junction had 22 bases not matched to a gene; V was cut back by 6 bases and J by 7 bases. Looked up from germline, CDR1 is MNHEY and CDR2 is SMNVEV (reference sequence). The CDR3 has 19 residues. On this clone: Its antigen remains unidentified.

Both 60 Vbeta primers and 13 Jbeta primers went into the PCR. Original processing methods: Around 10 million shared chains were among approximately 87 million unique TCR beta chains counted in a later analysis. Here immunoSEQ multiplex PCR was the method, and the copy in TCRdb shows in-frame clones only, minus some. D and trimming were read from the DNA, whereas the V and J calls and clone size are those reported in that table. The sample consists of roughly 220,000 clones, approximately 80% of them appearing once. Material: PBMCs. The V and J genes are TRBV27 and TRBJ2-2, with 8 positions matching TRBD2. The TCR sequence derives from a man in his thirties or forties in good health and CMV-seronegative. The DNA of the CDR3 is TGTGCCAGCAGCCGGCAGGGGCCCCCTTTCCCGGGGGGGCTCGGGGAGCTGTTTTTT. This sequence encodes CASSRQGPPFPGGLGELFF.